The 25 T cell receptor beta chains below come from one sample, sequenced in a study of T cell responses to AZD1222 COVID-19 vaccine. Sequencing was performed with immunoSEQ multiplex PCR; in TCRdb, only in-frame clones are kept and a portion is missing. The table lists more than 85,000 clones, roughly 88% of them singletons. This material consisted of peripheral blood, taken on day 0 of AZD1222 vaccination. The origin of the receptors is an adult in good health.

As concerns this clone: A read error may produce the germline difference seen at one junction end. The chain couples TRBV28 to TRBJ2-5, with D perhaps assigned TRBD1 or TRBD2 (5 bases each). The germline gives CDR1 MDHEN, CDR2 SYDVKM. The CDR3 runs 11 residues. This CDR3 is CACRESETQYF. Written as DNA, the CDR3 is TGTGCCTGCAGGGAGTCGGAGACCCAGTACTTC.

J is TRBJ2-7 and V is TRBV5-1; tentative D call: TRBD1 (5 bases). The CDR3 loop spans 14 amino acids. Trimming stripped 0 bases from V and 7 bases from J, with 14 bases between. Germline CDR1 reads SGHRS; CDR2 reads YFSETQ. The DNA of the CDR3 is TGCGCCAGCAGCTTGGCAGGGCCCTCAGGTGAGCAGTACTTC. Encoded protein: CASSLAGPSGEQYF.

The CDR3 DNA sequence: TGCGCCAGCAGCCAAGATCCCACAGGGGCCGCCTACGAGCAGTACTTC. Protein product: CASSQDPTGAAYEQYF. The rearrangement uses TRBV4-1 and TRBJ2-7, with 7 bases lining up with TRBD1. V shed 0 bases and J 2 bases; nucleotides not matched to a gene: 7. From germline, CDR1 is MGHRA and CDR2 YSYEKL. This CDR3 contains 16 residues.

The rearrangement joins TRBV11-2 to TRBJ2-7; 12 bases are shared with TRBD1. Germline CDR1 reads SGHAT; CDR2 reads FQNNGV. The CDR3 spans 18 residues. V was pared by 1 base and J by 2 bases, with 9 bases of the junction left unmatched. CDR3 protein: CASSLVAWDRGLPYEQYF. The CDR3 DNA sequence: TGTGCCAGCAGCTTAGTGGCTTGGGACAGGGGGCTCCCCTACGAGCAGTACTTC.

V usage is TRBV12-3 or TRBV12-4 and J usage is TRBJ1-1, with 7 bases identical to TRBD1. V lost 3 bases, J lost 10 bases, and 2 bases stayed unmatched. CDR3 length: 11 amino acids. CDR3 protein: CASSFRDRAFF. The CDR3 coding sequence is TGTGCCAGCAGTTTTCGGGACAGAGCTTTCTTT.

The chain uses TRBV11-2 and TRBJ1-1; TRBD1 might be the D (6 bases). From germline, CDR1 is SGHAT and CDR2 FQNNGV. Trimming pared 5 bases from V and 7 bases from J, leaving 8 bases between. The CDR3 contains 11 residues. The DNA of the CDR3 is TGTGCCAGCAGCGAGGGGGGTGAAGCTTTCTTT. Protein sequence: CASSEGGEAFF.

V and J are TRBV7-9 and TRBJ1-6, with D maybe TRBD1 (5 bases). This CDR3 is built from 14 residues. Germline values: CDR1 SEHNR, CDR2 FQNEAQ (reference sequence). V lost 5 bases to trimming and J lost 9 bases, with 14 bases between them. CDR3: CASSRASGVSPLHF. DNA for the CDR3: TGTGCCAGCAGCCGTGCCTCGGGGGTTTCACCCCTCCACTTT.

The chain uses TRBV30 and TRBJ1-3; TRBD1 matches 9 bases. J lost 7 bases, V lost 2 bases, and 6 bases had no gene match. This CDR3 region has 14 residues. Germline V gene sequence: CDR1 GTSNPN, CDR2 SVGIG (reference sequence). In nucleotides, the CDR3 is TGTGCCTGGAGTCCGGACAGGGGAGCGAACACCATATATTTT. It encodes CAWSPDRGANTIYF.

This chain connects TRBV3-1 (or the pseudogene TRBV3-2) to TRBJ1-6; the D is unclear. The CDR3 totals 15 residues. CDR1 is LGHDT and CDR2 is YNNKEL in the germline V gene (reference sequence). V lost 3 bases to trimming and J lost 0 bases, with 6 bases between them. This chain's CDR3 is CASSQRNSYNSPLHF. CDR3 bases: TGTGCCAGCAGCCAGAGGAACTCCTATAATTCACCCCTCCACTTT.

This chain uses TRBV5-4 with TRBJ1-3, with D hard to call. The germline V and J ends were trimmed by 4 bases and 4 bases, with 15 bases remaining between them. The germline V gene has CDR1 SGHNT and CDR2 YYREEE (reference sequence). The CDR3 has 15 amino acids. The CDR3 DNA reads as TGTGCCAGCAGCCCCACCGGCGGGTCCGGAAACACCATATATTTT. This sequence encodes CASSPTGGSGNTIYF. Drawing the rest from reference TRBV5-4 and TRBJ1-3, the complete variable domain is ETGVTQSPTHLIKTRGQQVTLRCSSQSGHNTVSWYQQALGQGPQFIFQYYREEENGRGNFPPRFSGLQFPNYSSELNVNALELDDSALYLCASSPTGGSGNTIYFGEGSWLTVV.

This clone occurred once. The chain is built from TRBV25-1 and TRBJ2-5; the match to TRBD1 covers 8 bases. Germline CDR1 and CDR2: MGHDK and SYGVNS. The V and J ends lost 4 bases and 1 base, in that order; junction bases with no gene match: 8. There are 16 residues in the CDR3. The DNA of the CDR3 is TGTGCCAGCAGTGTTGGGCAGGGGGCAATCCAAGAGACCCAGTACTTC. Its translation: CASSVGQGAIQETQYF.

The J gene is TRBJ1-6, the V gene TRBV6-5; D is unclear. The germline V gene has CDR1 MNHEY and CDR2 SVGAGI. CDR3 length equals 15 residues. V was trimmed by 4 bases and J by 9 bases, leaving 16 bases between them. CDR3 sequence reads: CASSSAARGGSPLHF. As DNA, the CDR3 is TGTGCCAGCAGTTCTGCGGCACGAGGTGGTTCACCCCTCCACTTT.

The V and J genes are TRBV18 and TRBJ1-5, with TRBD1 as a possible D gene (5 bases). Trimming pared 4 bases from V and 5 bases from J, leaving 9 bases between. The CDR3 runs to 13 residues. Germline loops: CDR1 KGHSH, CDR2 LQKENI. The CDR3 protein is CASSHDSYQPQHF. The CDR3 DNA follows: TGTGCCAGCTCACACGACAGTTATCAGCCCCAGCATTTT.

The chain couples TRBV28 to TRBJ2-7; D not resolved. V shed 7 bases and J shed 2 bases, with 21 bases lying between them. This CDR3 is 16 amino acids long. Germline V CDR1 and CDR2: MDHEN, SYDVKM. CDR3 in amino acids: CASNGDTGTRPYEQYF. The CDR3, as DNA: TGTGCCAGCAATGGTGACACGGGCACCCGGCCCTACGAGCAGTACTTC.

The chain is built from TRBV12-3 or TRBV12-4 and TRBJ1-6, with a tentative D call TRBD1 (6 bases). The length of the CDR3 is 13 residues. Between the trimmed V and J ends, which lost 3 bases and 15 bases, there was a span of 15 bases. CDR3 nucleotide sequence: TGTGCCAGCAGTTTCAAGGGGGGCGGCTTCCTCCACTTT. Protein product: CASSFKGGGFLHF.

The genes are TRBV7-9 and TRBJ2-3; D possibly corresponds to TRBD2 (5 bases). The V and J ends lost 5 bases and 2 bases respectively, with 17 bases between them. CDR1 is SEHNR and CDR2 is FQNEAQ in the germline V gene (reference sequence). CDR3 length equals 16 residues. The CDR3 loop is CASSQGDRGSTDTQYF. The CDR3 DNA is TGTGCCAGCAGCCAAGGAGACCGCGGGTCCACAGATACGCAGTATTTT. Using reference TRBV7-9 and TRBJ2-3 for the parts outside the CDR3, the full variable domain is DTGVSQNPRHKITKRGQNVTFRCDPISEHNRLYWYRQTLGQGPEFLTYFQNEAQLEKSRLLSDRFSAERPKGSFSTLEIQRTEQGDSAMYLCASSQGDRGSTDTQYFGPGTRLTVL.

The J gene is TRBJ1-2, the V gene TRBV9; possibly TRBD1 for D (5 bases). Per the germline V gene, CDR1 is SGDLS and CDR2 is YYNGEE. The CDR3 totals 14 residues. Trimming shortened V by 4 bases and J by 6 bases, and 16 bases separated the two germline ends. The CDR3, as DNA: TGTGCCAGCAGCCTAGACGGCAGGGCGGATGGCTACACCTTC. Residues: CASSLDGRADGYTF.

The chain uses TRBV7-9 and TRBJ2-3, with 10 bases fitting TRBD2. The V segment lost 5 bases and the J segment 7 bases; nucleotides outside the gene matches: 6. Germline-derived CDR1 and CDR2 are SEHNR and FQNEAQ (reference sequence). The CDR3 runs to 14 residues. CDR3 coding DNA: TGTGCCAGCAGCCCGAGCGGGGGGGTGTATACGCAGTATTTT. Protein sequence: CASSPSGGVYTQYF.

This clone came up once. The V gene is TRBV3-1 (or the pseudogene TRBV3-2), the J gene TRBJ2-1, with 10 bases lining up with TRBD2. Germline V gene sequence: CDR1 LGHDT, CDR2 YNNKEL (reference sequence). The CDR3 length is 16 residues. Trimming removed 0 bases from V and 7 bases from J; junction bases left unmatched: 6. The CDR3 DNA reads TGTGCCAGCAGCCAAGATGCTAGCGGGAGTTGGAATGAGCAGTTCTTC. Encoded protein: CASSQDASGSWNEQFF.

The chain uses TRBV6-5 and TRBJ1-1; the D gene is possibly TRBD1 (6 bases). Germline CDR1 MNHEY, CDR2 SVGAGI. The CDR3 loop spans 15 amino acids. V was trimmed by 6 bases and J by 2 bases, leaving 16 bases between them. DNA for the CDR3: TGTGCCAGCAGGGTGGCGGACAGAACCAACACTGAAGCTTTCTTT. Its translation: CASRVADRTNTEAFF.

The V call is TRBV21-1, the J call TRBJ1-3. TRBV21-1 is shown as a pseudogene. The length of the CDR3 is 17 residues. In nucleotides, the CDR3 is TGTGCCAGCAGCAAAGCTGGGGTCCAAAGGTCTGGAAACACCATATATTTT. It yields the protein CASSKAGVQRSGNTIYF.

The genes are TRBV19 and TRBJ1-2; tentatively, D is TRBD1 (6 bases). Germline CDR1 and CDR2: LNHDA and SQIVND (reference sequence). There are 14 residues in the CDR3. With 7 bases removed from V and 3 bases from J, the gap between germline ends came to 15 bases. This CDR3 is CASTETGIDYGYTF. The CDR3 DNA sequence: TGTGCCAGTACGGAGACAGGCATAGACTATGGCTACACCTTC.

The chain combines TRBV3-1 (or the pseudogene TRBV3-2) with TRBJ1-3; D gene unclear. This CDR3 region has 15 residues. Germline-derived CDR1 and CDR2 are LGHDT and YNNKEL (reference sequence). With 2 bases removed from V and 0 bases from J, the gap between germline ends came to 8 bases. CDR3 sequence reads: CASSQLGFSGNTIYF. The CDR3, as DNA: TGTGCCAGCAGCCAACTAGGCTTCTCTGGAAACACCATATATTTT.

The CDR3 loop reads CASSLPGKWTDTQYF. DNA for the CDR3: TGTGCCAGCAGCTTGCCAGGGAAGTGGACAGATACGCAGTATTTT. The V and J genes are TRBV5-4 and TRBJ2-3, with D tentatively TRBD1 (5 bases). The ends were cut back, 1 base at V and 3 bases at J, with 12 bases in the middle. This CDR3 contains 15 residues. Germline V gene lookup returns CDR1 SGHNT and CDR2 YYREEE (reference sequence).

The V call is TRBV5-1, the J call TRBJ2-5; 10 bases align to TRBD2. This CDR3 region has 15 residues. Germline assignment: CDR1 SGHRS and CDR2 YFSETQ. V shed 5 bases, J shed 4 bases, and the junction held 8 bases outside the gene matches. The CDR3 region has the DNA TGCGCCAGCAGTCTAGCGGGAGTGGGGCTAGAGACCCAGTACTTC. This gives the protein CASSLAGVGLETQYF.